Shown below are 11 T cell receptor beta chains from a single sample sequenced in a study of CD8+ T cells in alopecia areata. RNA was extracted and reverse transcribed into cDNA as the sequencing template. The method was immunoSEQ multiplex PCR; TCRdb's version includes in-frame clones alone and lacks a portion of them. The sample shows 200,000 to 250,000 clones, more than 45% of them seen only once. The treatment denotes: oral pan-JAK inhibitor, 5-10 mg twice daily. The source material was CD4+ T cells sorted from blood, sampled at week 4, from a patient treated with tofacitinib. Source of these receptors: a human donor with alopecia areata.

As to this clone: Other DNA sequences of this sample code for an identical CDR3. This rearrangement joins TRBV7-2 to TRBJ2-3, with TRBD2 as a possible D gene (5 bases). V was clipped by 5 bases and J by 2 bases, with 8 bases between them. This CDR3 has 13 amino acids. Per germline, CDR1 SGHTA and CDR2 FQGNSA. The CDR3 DNA sequence: TGTGCCAGCAGCCGCGACTACACAGATACGCAGTATTTT. Its translation is CASSRDYTDTQYF. The full variable domain, completed using reference TRBV7-2 and TRBJ2-3, is GAGVSQSPSNKVTEKGKDVELRCDPISGHTALYWYRQSLGQGLEFLIYFQGNSAPDKSGLPSDRFSAERTGGSVSTLTIQRTQQEDSAVYLCASSRDYTDTQYFGPGTRLTVL.

The rearrangement uses TRBV7-2 and TRBJ2-1, with 8 nucleotides matching TRBD2. The CDR3 runs to 12 residues. Germline CDR1 and CDR2: SGHTA and FQGNSA. Germline trimming cut 11 bases from V and 12 bases from J; bases unmatched to any gene: 12. The CDR3 region is CAAKRGPYGQFF. In nucleotides, the CDR3 is TGTGCCGCGAAGCGGGGGCCTTATGGGCAGTTCTTC.

The V and J genes are TRBV27 and TRBJ2-3; 14 positions agree with TRBD2. Per germline, CDR1 MNHEY and CDR2 SMNVEV (reference sequence). CDR3 length: 18 amino acids. The V gene end was trimmed by 6 bases and the J gene end by 3 bases; junction bases not matched to a gene: 11. In nucleotides, the CDR3 is TGTGCCAGCAGCCCGAACCCTAGGACTAGCGGGGGGACAGATACGCAGTATTTT. It codes for CASSPNPRTSGGTDTQYF.

The chain has TRBV2 and TRBJ1-2; TRBD1 matches at 10 bases. Germline CDR1 and CDR2: SNHLY and FYNNEI. The CDR3 is 14 residues long. Germline trimming cut 7 bases from V and 4 bases from J; bases unmatched to any gene: 6. This chain's CDR3 is CASTETGGIYGYTF. The CDR3 bases are TGTGCCAGCACCGAGACAGGGGGCATCTATGGCTACACCTTC.

V gene TRBV5-1 combines with J gene TRBJ2-1, with TRBD1 matching over 8 bases. The CDR3 extends over 15 amino acids. V was clipped by 3 bases and J by 5 bases; unmatched bases: 7. Germline CDR1 reads SGHRS; CDR2 reads YFSETQ. Written as DNA, the CDR3 is TGCGCCAGCAGCTGGACAGGGTCCCTTAACAATGAGCAGTTCTTC. It encodes CASSWTGSLNNEQFF.

The chain carries TRBV5-6 and TRBJ2-3, with D perhaps TRBD1 (5 bases). The CDR3 has 15 residues. Germline V lookup: CDR1 SGHDT, CDR2 YYEEEE. Trimming shortened V by 5 bases and J by 2 bases, and 15 bases separated the two germline ends. The CDR3 coding sequence is TGTGCCAGCAGATCGGGTGGGGCCGACACAGATACGCAGTATTTT. Amino acids: CASRSGGADTDTQYF.

The CDR3, as DNA: TGCAGCGTTGAATCCCCAGGGAGCTATGGCTACACCTTC. Encoded protein: CSVESPGSYGYTF. The genes are TRBV29-1 and TRBJ1-2; perhaps TRBD1 as D (5 bases). Per germline, CDR1 SQVTM and CDR2 ANQGSEA. V gave up 2 bases and J gave up 4 bases, with 11 bases separating them. The CDR3 loop spans 13 amino acids.

In its sample, this clone was seen a few times. This chain links TRBV29-1 with TRBJ2-7; 11 bases fit TRBD1. The CDR3 is made up of 15 amino acids. In germline, CDR1 is SQVTM, CDR2 ANQGSEA. V shed 0 bases, J shed 2 bases, and the junction held 3 bases outside the gene matches. CDR3 nucleotide sequence: TGCAGCGTTGAAGATGAGGGACAGGGGGCCTACGAGCAGTACTTC. It yields the protein CSVEDEGQGAYEQYF.

The chain joins TRBV7-6 to TRBJ2-2, with D perhaps matching TRBD2 (6 bases). Trimming pared 6 bases from V and 5 bases from J, leaving 10 bases between. CDR1 is SGHVS and CDR2 is FNYEAQ in the germline V gene. CDR3 length equals 13 residues. As DNA, the CDR3 is TGTGCCAGCAGGACGGGGGTTACCGGGGAGCTGTTTTTT. Translation gives CASRTGVTGELFF.

The rearrangement links TRBV30 to TRBJ2-1; 7 nucleotides align to TRBD1. Germline loops: CDR1 GTSNPN, CDR2 SVGIG (reference sequence). The CDR3 is made up of 15 amino acids. V dropped 1 base and J dropped 3; count of bases not matched to a gene: 6. DNA of the CDR3: TGTGCCTGGAGTGATACGGGACAGCTCTACAATGAGCAGTTCTTC. Its translation: CAWSDTGQLYNEQFF.

Only a few counts were recorded for this clone. V gene TRBV25-1 combines with J gene TRBJ1-2, with 7 positions matching TRBD1. The V and J ends lost 6 bases and 4 bases, in that order; junction bases with no gene match: 11. CDR1 and CDR2 from the germline V gene are MGHDK and SYGVNS. The length of the CDR3 is 15 residues. CDR3 sequence: CASRDDRQGTYGYTF. CDR3 DNA: TGTGCCAGCAGAGACGACCGACAGGGTACCTATGGCTACACCTTC.